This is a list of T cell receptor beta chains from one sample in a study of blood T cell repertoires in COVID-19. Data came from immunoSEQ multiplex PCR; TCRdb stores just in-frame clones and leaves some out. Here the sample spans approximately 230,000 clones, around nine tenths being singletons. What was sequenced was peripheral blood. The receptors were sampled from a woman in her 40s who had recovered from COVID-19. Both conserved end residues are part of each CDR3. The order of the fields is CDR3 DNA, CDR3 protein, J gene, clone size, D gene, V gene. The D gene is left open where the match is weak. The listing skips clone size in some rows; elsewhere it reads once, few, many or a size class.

CDR3nt: TGTGCCAGCAGTTACTCGAACGGGGGTCGGGGCGAGCAGTACTTC
CDR3aa: CASSYSNGGRGEQYF
j_gene: TRBJ2-7
abundance: NA
d_gene: NA
v_gene: TRBV6-5

CDR3nt: TGTGCCAGCAGCTTTACTAGCGGATTCACAGATACGCAGTATTTT
CDR3aa: CASSFTSGFTDTQYF
j_gene: TRBJ2-3
abundance: NA
d_gene: TRBD2
v_gene: TRBV7-9

CDR3nt: TGCGCCAGCAGCTTGTGGACTAGCGGGACCGGGGAGCTGTTTTTT
CDR3aa: CASSLWTSGTGELFF
j_gene: TRBJ2-2
abundance: NA
d_gene: TRBD2
v_gene: TRBV5-1

CDR3nt: TGCGCCAGCAGCTTGGGGCACGGGGCTCCGGGACTACTACGAGAGACCCAGTACTTC
CDR3aa: CASSLGHGAPGLLRETQYF
j_gene: TRBJ2-5
abundance: NA
d_gene: TRBD2
v_gene: TRBV5-1

CDR3nt: TGTGCCAGCAGCTTGGGGGTCGGACTCGGTTACGAGCAGTACTTC
CDR3aa: CASSLGVGLGYEQYF
j_gene: TRBJ2-7
abundance: NA
d_gene: NA
v_gene: TRBV5-4

CDR3nt: TGTGCCAGCAGTTTTCAGGGTAAAGAGACCCAGTACTTC
CDR3aa: CASSFQGKETQYF
j_gene: TRBJ2-5
abundance: NA
d_gene: NA
v_gene: TRBV12-3/TRBV12-4

CDR3nt: TGTGCCAGCAGCCGTAACGACCCCAGAGGTGGAAACACCATATATTTT
CDR3aa: CASSRNDPRGGNTIYF
j_gene: TRBJ1-3
abundance: NA
d_gene: NA
v_gene: TRBV5-5

CDR3nt: TGTGCCAGCAGTTTCGGAAACAGTTACTACGAGCAGTACTTC
CDR3aa: CASSFGNSYYEQYF
j_gene: TRBJ2-7
abundance: NA
d_gene: NA
v_gene: TRBV28

CDR3nt: TGTGCCAGTAGTATAGTTCGGGGAGGTCAGCCCCAGCATTTT
CDR3aa: CASSIVRGGQPQHF
j_gene: TRBJ1-5
abundance: few
d_gene: NA
v_gene: TRBV19

CDR3nt: TGTGCCAGCAGGGGGGGTCATGGAACAAGGGAGACCCAGTACTTC
CDR3aa: CASRGGHGTRETQYF
j_gene: TRBJ2-5
abundance: NA
d_gene: NA
v_gene: TRBV27

CDR3nt: TGTGCCACCCGAGTGCTACTAGGGGGCAACGATGGCTACACCTTC
CDR3aa: CATRVLLGGNDGYTF
j_gene: TRBJ1-2
abundance: NA
d_gene: TRBD1
v_gene: TRBV28

CDR3nt: TGCAGCGTTGAGCCCCCGGACAGAGCCAAAAACATTCAGTACTTC
CDR3aa: CSVEPPDRAKNIQYF
j_gene: TRBJ2-4
abundance: NA
d_gene: NA
v_gene: TRBV29-1

CDR3nt: TGTGCCAGCAGCTTTGTACGGAGGCACAGTTACTACGAGCAGTACTTC
CDR3aa: CASSFVRRHSYYEQYF
j_gene: TRBJ2-7
abundance: NA
d_gene: NA
v_gene: TRBV5-4

CDR3nt: TGTGCCAGCAGCCAACCCGGGACTCTAGTGGGGTACGAGCAGTACTTC
CDR3aa: CASSQPGTLVGYEQYF
j_gene: TRBJ2-7
abundance: NA
d_gene: NA
v_gene: TRBV11-2

CDR3nt: TGTGCCAGCAGCGCCCCAGGGGGTCTGACCTACGAGCAGTACTTC
CDR3aa: CASSAPGGLTYEQYF
j_gene: TRBJ2-7
abundance: NA
d_gene: TRBD1
v_gene: TRBV6-2/TRBV6-3

CDR3nt: TGTGCCAGCAGTTCCGTTTATTCACCAACAGGAAATTCACCCCTCCACTTT
CDR3aa: CASSSVYSPTGNSPLHF
j_gene: TRBJ1-6
abundance: NA
d_gene: NA
v_gene: TRBV27

CDR3nt: TGTGCCAGTACCTACAGGGGGACTGATGAAAAACTGTTTTTT
CDR3aa: CASTYRGTDEKLFF
j_gene: TRBJ1-4
abundance: NA
d_gene: TRBD1
v_gene: TRBV19

CDR3nt: TGTGCCAGCAGCCAAGGATGGGCTAGCGGGGGCCTGAACACCGGGGAGCTGTTTTTT
CDR3aa: CASSQGWASGGLNTGELFF
j_gene: TRBJ2-2
abundance: NA
d_gene: TRBD2
v_gene: TRBV4-2

CDR3nt: TGTGCCAGCAGCGTAGCTACGGGGGGTACCTACGAGCAGTACTTC
CDR3aa: CASSVATGGTYEQYF
j_gene: TRBJ2-7
abundance: NA
d_gene: TRBD2
v_gene: TRBV9

CDR3nt: TGTGCCAGCAGCTTGGATGCATTCGCGGGGGAGCTGTTTTTT
CDR3aa: CASSLDAFAGELFF
j_gene: TRBJ2-2
abundance: NA
d_gene: NA
v_gene: TRBV5-8

CDR3nt: TGTGCCAGCAGCTTAGAGGAGGACAGGGGGGCCCTAACTAATGAAAAACTGTTTTTT
CDR3aa: CASSLEEDRGALTNEKLFF
j_gene: TRBJ1-4
abundance: NA
d_gene: TRBD1
v_gene: TRBV7-8

CDR3nt: TGTGCCAGCAGTGATGGGGGGACAGGGAGCCAAGAGACCCAGTACTTC
CDR3aa: CASSDGGTGSQETQYF
j_gene: TRBJ2-5
abundance: NA
d_gene: TRBD1
v_gene: TRBV25-1

CDR3nt: TGTGCCAGCAGTTACTCGGACCCCGGAGGAGAGACCCAGTACTTC
CDR3aa: CASSYSDPGGETQYF
j_gene: TRBJ2-5
abundance: once
d_gene: NA
v_gene: TRBV6-5

CDR3nt: TGCAGCGTTGGGTTACTAGCGGGGGGGGTCACAGATACGCAGTATTTT
CDR3aa: CSVGLLAGGVTDTQYF
j_gene: TRBJ2-3
abundance: NA
d_gene: TRBD2
v_gene: TRBV29-1

CDR3nt: TGTGCCACCAGCAGAGATGGGCGGGGGGCGAGGAATCAGCCCCAGCATTTT
CDR3aa: CATSRDGRGARNQPQHF
j_gene: TRBJ1-5
abundance: once
d_gene: NA
v_gene: TRBV15

CDR3nt: TGTGCCAGCAGCCGATTAGCGGGAGACTACGAGCAGTACTTC
CDR3aa: CASSRLAGDYEQYF
j_gene: TRBJ2-7
abundance: NA
d_gene: TRBD2
v_gene: TRBV11-1

CDR3nt: TGTGCCAGCAGTTACTCCCGGCAGGCGGGCGGAAACACCATATATTTT
CDR3aa: CASSYSRQAGGNTIYF
j_gene: TRBJ1-3
abundance: NA
d_gene: NA
v_gene: TRBV6-6

CDR3nt: TGCGCCAGCAGCCAAGGGGGGGGGCTCGGGGAGACCCAGTACTTC
CDR3aa: CASSQGGGLGETQYF
j_gene: TRBJ2-5
abundance: NA
d_gene: NA
v_gene: TRBV4-3

CDR3nt: TGTGCCAGCAGCCAAGACCGGGTGCAGCCCCAGCATTTT
CDR3aa: CASSQDRVQPQHF
j_gene: TRBJ1-5
abundance: few
d_gene: NA
v_gene: TRBV14

CDR3nt: TGTGCCAGCAGCTTCGGAGCCCAGGGGGGCTACACCTTC
CDR3aa: CASSFGAQGGYTF
j_gene: TRBJ1-2
abundance: NA
d_gene: NA
v_gene: TRBV5-4

CDR3nt: TGTGCTAGCAGCTTAGCGACAGGGCAGTACGAGCAGTACTTC
CDR3aa: CASSLATGQYEQYF
j_gene: TRBJ2-7
abundance: NA
d_gene: TRBD1
v_gene: TRBV7-7

CDR3nt: TGTGCCAGCTCGGGGGGGACACAGCCCCAGCATTTT
CDR3aa: CASSGGTQPQHF
j_gene: TRBJ1-5
abundance: NA
d_gene: NA
v_gene: TRBV28

CDR3nt: TGTGCCAGCAGCTGGGGCCACCAAGAGACCCAGTACTTC
CDR3aa: CASSWGHQETQYF
j_gene: TRBJ2-5
abundance: NA
d_gene: NA
v_gene: TRBV11-3